The clone carrying this T cell receptor (beta chain) was detected only a few times. Its target is unknown. This specimen belongs to a study of lymphopenia after photon versus proton radiotherapy. The protocol was immunoSEQ multiplex PCR, while the TCRdb copy is restricted to in-frame clones and leaves out a portion. The sample holds some 26,000 clones, around 83% seen once. The germline V gene encodes CDR1 SGHNT and CDR2 YYREEE (reference sequence). This CDR3 comprises 13 residues. V was cut by 3 bases and J by 2 bases, with 8 bases left in between. General observations from the study: Post-nadir diversity loss with photons came from oligoclonal expansion, particularly CD8+ Temra cells.

The receptor was isolated from a woman aged 50 to 60 with pancreatic cancer. The chain has TRBV5-4 and TRBJ1-2, with D perhaps matching TRBD1 (5 bases). This sample comprised peripheral blood, obtained from a patient treated with photon-based radiotherapy. The CDR3 region has the DNA TGTGCCAGCAGCTCGACAGTAAACTATGGCTACACCTTC. It yields the protein CASSSTVNYGYTF.